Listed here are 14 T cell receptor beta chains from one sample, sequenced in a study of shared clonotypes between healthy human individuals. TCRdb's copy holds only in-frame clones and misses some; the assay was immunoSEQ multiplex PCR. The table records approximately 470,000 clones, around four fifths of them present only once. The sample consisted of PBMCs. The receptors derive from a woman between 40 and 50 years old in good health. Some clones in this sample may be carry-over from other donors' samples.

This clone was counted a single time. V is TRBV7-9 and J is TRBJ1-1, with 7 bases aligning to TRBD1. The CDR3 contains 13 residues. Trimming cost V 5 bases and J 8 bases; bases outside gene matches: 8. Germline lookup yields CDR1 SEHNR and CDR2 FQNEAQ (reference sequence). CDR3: CASSARQGTEAFF. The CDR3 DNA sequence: TGTGCCAGCAGCGCAAGACAGGGTACAGAAGCTTTCTTT.

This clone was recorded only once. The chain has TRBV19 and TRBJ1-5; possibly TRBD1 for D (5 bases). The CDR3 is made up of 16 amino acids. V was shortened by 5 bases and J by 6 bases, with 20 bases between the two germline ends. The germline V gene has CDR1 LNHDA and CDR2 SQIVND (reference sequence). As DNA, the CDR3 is TGTGCCAGTAGTCCCCTCACGGCAGGGAATGGTCAGCCCCAGCATTTT. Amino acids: CASSPLTAGNGQPQHF.

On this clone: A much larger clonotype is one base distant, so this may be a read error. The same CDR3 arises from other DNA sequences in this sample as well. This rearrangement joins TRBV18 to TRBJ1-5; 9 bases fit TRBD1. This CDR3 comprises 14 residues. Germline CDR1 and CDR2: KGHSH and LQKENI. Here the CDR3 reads CASSPGQGFEPQHF. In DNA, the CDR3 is TGTGCCAGTTCACCAGGACAGGGGTTTGAGCCCCAGCATTTT.

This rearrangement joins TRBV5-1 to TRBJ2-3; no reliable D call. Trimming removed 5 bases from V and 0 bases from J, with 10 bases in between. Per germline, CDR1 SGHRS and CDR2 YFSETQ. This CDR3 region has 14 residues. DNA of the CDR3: TGCGCCAGCAGTTCTTCCTTCAGCACAGATACGCAGTATTTT. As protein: CASSSSFSTDTQYF.

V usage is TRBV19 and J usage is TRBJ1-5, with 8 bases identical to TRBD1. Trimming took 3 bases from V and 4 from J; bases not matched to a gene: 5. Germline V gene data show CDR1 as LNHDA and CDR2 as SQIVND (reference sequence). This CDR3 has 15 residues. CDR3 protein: CASSMDREGNQPQHF. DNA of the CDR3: TGTGCCAGTAGTATGGACAGGGAGGGAAATCAGCCCCAGCATTTT.

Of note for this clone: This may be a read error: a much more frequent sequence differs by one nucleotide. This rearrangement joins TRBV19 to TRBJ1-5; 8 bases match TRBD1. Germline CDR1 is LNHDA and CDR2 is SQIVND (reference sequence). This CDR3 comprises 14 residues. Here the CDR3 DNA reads TGTGTCAGTAGGGCAGGGGGCGGCAATCAGCCCCAGCATTTT. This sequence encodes CVSRAGGGNQPQHF.

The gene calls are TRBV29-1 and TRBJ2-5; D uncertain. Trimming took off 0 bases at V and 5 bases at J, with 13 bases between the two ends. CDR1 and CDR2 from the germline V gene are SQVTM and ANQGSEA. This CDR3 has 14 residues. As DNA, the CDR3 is TGCAGCGTTGAAGATTCCCTGCTCGGGGAGACCCAGTACTTC. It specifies CSVEDSLLGETQYF.

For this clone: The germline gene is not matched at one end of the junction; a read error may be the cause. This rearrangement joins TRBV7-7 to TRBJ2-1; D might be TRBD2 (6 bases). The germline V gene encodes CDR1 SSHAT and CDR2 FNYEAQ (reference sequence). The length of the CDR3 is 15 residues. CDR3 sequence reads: CASSPDPEGYNEQFF. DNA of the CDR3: TGTGCTAGCAGCCCGGACCCGGAGGGGTACAATGAGCAGTTCTTC.

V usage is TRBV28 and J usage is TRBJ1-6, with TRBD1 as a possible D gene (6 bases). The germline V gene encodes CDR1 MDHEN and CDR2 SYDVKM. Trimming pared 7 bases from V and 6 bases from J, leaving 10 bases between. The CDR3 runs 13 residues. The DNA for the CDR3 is TGTGCCAGCACCTCGGACAGTAATTCACCCCTCCACTTT. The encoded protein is CASTSDSNSPLHF. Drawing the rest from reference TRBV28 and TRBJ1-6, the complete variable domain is DVKVTQSSRYLVKRTGEKVFLECVQDMDHENMFWYRQDPGLGLRLIYFSYDVKMKEKGDIPEGYSVSREKKERFSLILESASTNQTSMYLCASTSDSNSPLHFGNGTRLTVT.

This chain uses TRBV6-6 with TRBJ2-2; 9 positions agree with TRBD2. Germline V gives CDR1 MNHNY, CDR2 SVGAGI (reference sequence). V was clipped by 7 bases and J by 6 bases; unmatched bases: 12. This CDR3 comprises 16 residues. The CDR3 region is CASNEGSGSGAGELFF. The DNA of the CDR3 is TGTGCCAGCAATGAGGGTAGCGGGAGTGGGGCCGGGGAGCTGTTTTTT.

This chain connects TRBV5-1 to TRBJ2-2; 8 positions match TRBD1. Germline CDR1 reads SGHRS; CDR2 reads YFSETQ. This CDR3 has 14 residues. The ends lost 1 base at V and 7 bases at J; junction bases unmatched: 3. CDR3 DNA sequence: TGCGCCAGCAGCTTGCAGGGGGCAGGCGGGGAGCTGTTTTTT. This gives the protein CASSLQGAGGELFF. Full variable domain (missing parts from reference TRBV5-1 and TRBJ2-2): KAGVTQTPRYLIKTRGQQVTLSCSPISGHRSVSWYQQTPGQGLQFLFEYFSETQRNKGNFPGRFSGRQFSNSRSEMNVSTLELGDSALYLCASSLQGAGGELFFGEGSRLTVL.

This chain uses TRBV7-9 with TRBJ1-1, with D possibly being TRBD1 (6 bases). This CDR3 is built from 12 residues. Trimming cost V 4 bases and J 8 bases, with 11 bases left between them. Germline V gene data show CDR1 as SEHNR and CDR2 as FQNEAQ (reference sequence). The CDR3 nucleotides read TGTGCCAGCAGCTCCCCAGACAGGGAAGCTTTCTTT. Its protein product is CASSSPDREAFF.

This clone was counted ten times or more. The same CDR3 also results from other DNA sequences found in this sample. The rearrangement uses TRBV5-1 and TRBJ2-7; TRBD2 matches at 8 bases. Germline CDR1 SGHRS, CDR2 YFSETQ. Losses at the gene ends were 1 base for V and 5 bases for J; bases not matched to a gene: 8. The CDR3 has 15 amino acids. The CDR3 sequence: CASSLSSGGPHEQYF. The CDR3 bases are TGCGCCAGCAGCTTGTCGTCGGGAGGGCCCCACGAGCAGTACTTC. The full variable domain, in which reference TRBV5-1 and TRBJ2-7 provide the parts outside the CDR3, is KAGVTQTPRYLIKTRGQQVTLSCSPISGHRSVSWYQQTPGQGLQFLFEYFSETQRNKGNFPGRFSGRQFSNSRSEMNVSTLELGDSALYLCASSLSSGGPHEQYFGPGTRLTVT.

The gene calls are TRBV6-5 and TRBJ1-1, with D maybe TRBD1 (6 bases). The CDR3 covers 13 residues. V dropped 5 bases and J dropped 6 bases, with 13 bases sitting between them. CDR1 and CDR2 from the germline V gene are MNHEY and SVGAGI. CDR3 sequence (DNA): TGTGCCAGCAGTCGGACAGAAGGGGCTGAAGCTTTCTTT. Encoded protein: CASSRTEGAEAFF.